One and the same sample provided the 17 T cell receptor beta chains below, sequenced in a study of cytomegalovirus exposure and HLA in healthy donors. The assay was immunoSEQ multiplex PCR, and TCRdb's table has in-frame clones only and misses some. In the table there are 150,000 to 200,000 clones, roughly 90% of which are singletons. The sequenced material came from PBMCs. These receptors originate from a woman under 30 in good health and CMV-seronegative.

The chain recombines TRBV4-3 with TRBJ1-3; D ambiguous. This CDR3 spans 17 amino acids. V was clipped by 0 bases and J by 4 bases, with 16 bases between them. Germline values: CDR1 LGHNA, CDR2 YSLEER. CDR3 sequence reads: CASSQDHRETRGNTIYF. CDR3 nucleotides: TGCGCCAGCAGCCAAGATCATCGGGAAACGAGAGGAAACACCATATATTTT.

This chain uses TRBV27 with TRBJ2-2, with D perhaps matching TRBD2 (6 bases). Germline loops: CDR1 MNHEY, CDR2 SMNVEV (reference sequence). There are 14 residues in the CDR3. The V end was cut by 0 bases, the J end by 4 bases, with 6 bases between. As DNA, the CDR3 is TGTGCCAGCAGTTTATCGGGGGGCACCGGGGAGCTGTTTTTT. This sequence encodes CASSLSGGTGELFF.

This chain links TRBV5-1 with TRBJ2-3; 8 positions agree with TRBD1. CDR3 length: 19 residues. The V and J ends lost 3 bases and 2 bases, in that order; junction bases with no gene match: 17. Germline CDR1 SGHRS, CDR2 YFSETQ. The CDR3 bases are TGCGCCAGCAGCTCCCCCCGAGGACAGGGCGGACACGCCACAGATACGCAGTATTTT. This codes for CASSSPRGQGGHATDTQYF.

The chain joins TRBV18 to TRBJ1-2; D unclear. CDR1 and CDR2 from the germline V gene are KGHSH and LQKENI. The CDR3 runs 17 residues. V was cut by 6 bases and J by 8 bases, with 28 bases left in between. The CDR3 bases are TGTGCCAGCTCCCCGGGGTCTTCGGGATTGGGATTGAGGGGCTACACCTTC. Translated, it gives CASSPGSSGLGLRGYTF.

V gene TRBV10-1 combines with J gene TRBJ2-1, with TRBD2 matching 8 bases. The CDR3 contains 14 residues. Losses at the gene ends were 3 bases for V and 6 bases for J; bases not matched to a gene: 4. CDR1 is WNHNN, CDR2 SYGVQD, per germline (reference sequence). The CDR3 DNA reads as TGCGCCAGCAGTGACGGCAGCGGGGGCAATGAGCAGTTCTTC. Translated: CASSDGSGGNEQFF.

The V gene is TRBV29-1, the J gene TRBJ2-7; 9 positions agree with TRBD2. The V segment lost 7 bases and the J segment 2 bases; nucleotides outside the gene matches: 3. The CDR3 spans 12 residues. Germline-derived CDR1 and CDR2 are SQVTM and ANQGSEA. CDR3 nucleotides: TGCAGCGCTGGCGGGGGGGCCTACGAGCAGTACTTC. Its protein product is CSAGGGAYEQYF.

The chain recombines TRBV25-1 with TRBJ1-4, with 9 bases identical to TRBD1. The germline gives CDR1 MGHDK, CDR2 SYGVNS. The CDR3 spans 16 residues. V lost 5 bases, J lost 5 bases, and 9 bases stayed unmatched. The CDR3 sequence is CASSFRTGVENEKLFF. Written as DNA, the CDR3 is TGTGCCAGCAGTTTCCGGACAGGGGTCGAGAATGAAAAACTGTTTTTT.

The chain couples TRBV7-8 to TRBJ1-1; TRBD1 matches 8 bases. Germline V gene sequence: CDR1 SGHVS, CDR2 FQNEAQ. V lost 5 bases and J lost 4; bases outside the gene matches: 9. The CDR3 length is 15 residues. The DNA for the CDR3 is TGTGCCAGCAGCCCGGACAGGGTCGGAGGCACTGAAGCTTTCTTT. Amino acid sequence: CASSPDRVGGTEAFF.

This chain connects TRBV27 to TRBJ1-1; D call uncertain. The CDR3 runs 14 residues. Looked up from germline, CDR1 is MNHEY and CDR2 is SMNVEV (reference sequence). V was clipped by 5 bases and J by 0 bases, with 10 bases between them. This CDR3 is CASSARGMNTEAFF. For the CDR3, the DNA is TGTGCCAGCAGTGCCCGAGGCATGAACACTGAAGCTTTCTTT.

The chain combines TRBV6-5 with TRBJ2-1; 7 nucleotides match TRBD1. J was trimmed by 10 bases and V by 6 bases; bases with no gene match: 12. The CDR3 covers 14 residues. The V gene's germline CDR1 is MNHEY and CDR2 SVGAGI. CDR3 amino acids: CASRRTGDAGEQFF. CDR3 nucleotides: TGTGCCAGCAGGCGAACAGGGGATGCAGGAGAGCAGTTCTTC.

This clone was seen just once. The chain carries TRBV19 and TRBJ2-1; perhaps TRBD2 as D (6 bases). The CDR3 covers 14 residues. Per the germline V gene, CDR1 is LNHDA and CDR2 is SQIVND (reference sequence). The ends were cut back, 4 bases at V and 7 bases at J, with 14 bases in the middle. The CDR3 DNA reads TGTGCCAGTAGTACCTCGACTAGGTTGAATGAGCAGTTCTTC. Its translation: CASSTSTRLNEQFF.

This clone appeared once. V usage is TRBV5-6 and J usage is TRBJ2-2; 7 positions agree with TRBD2. The germline gives CDR1 SGHDT, CDR2 YYEEEE. J was trimmed by 6 bases and V by 2 bases; bases with no gene match: 10. This CDR3 contains 16 residues. Written as DNA, the CDR3 is TGTGCCAGCAGCTTCGGGCGGCGCGGGAGTCCCGGGGAGCTGTTTTTT. This translates into CASSFGRRGSPGELFF.

This chain joins TRBV2 and TRBJ2-3; TRBD1 aligns across 9 bases. Looked up from germline, CDR1 is SNHLY and CDR2 is FYNNEI. The ends lost 6 bases at V and 2 bases at J; junction bases unmatched: 6. This CDR3 is 15 amino acids long. The CDR3 nucleotides read TGTGCCAGCAGGGACGGGACAGGGTACACAGATACGCAGTATTTT. It yields the protein CASRDGTGYTDTQYF.

The V call is TRBV5-4, the J call TRBJ2-7; 9 nucleotides agree with TRBD2. Germline trimming cut 2 bases from V and 6 bases from J; bases unmatched to any gene: 12. Germline V gene data show CDR1 as SGHNT and CDR2 as YYREEE (reference sequence). The CDR3 loop spans 16 amino acids. The CDR3 region is CASSFDLSGSPLEQYF. CDR3 DNA sequence: TGTGCCAGCAGCTTCGACCTTAGCGGGAGCCCACTCGAGCAGTACTTC.

The chain has TRBV28 and TRBJ1-6; D is unresolved. This CDR3 has 14 amino acids. Trimming removed 6 bases at V and 6 bases at J, with 12 bases between. Germline V gene sequence: CDR1 MDHEN, CDR2 SYDVKM. In DNA, the CDR3 is TGTGCCAGCAGCCTCCGGGTTCCTAATTCACCCCTCCACTTT. Its translation: CASSLRVPNSPLHF.

A single count supports this clone. The chain joins TRBV9 to TRBJ2-1, with 11 bases matching TRBD2. The germline V gene encodes CDR1 SGDLS and CDR2 YYNGEE. The junction had 4 bases not matched to a gene; V was cut back by 0 bases and J by 8 bases. CDR3 length: 15 residues. CDR3 in DNA: TGTGCCAGCAGCGTAGGCGGACTAGCGGGCGATGAGCAGTTCTTC. This sequence encodes CASSVGGLAGDEQFF.

V usage is TRBV5-8 and J usage is TRBJ2-4; 9 bases map to TRBD1. This CDR3 has 14 residues. Trimming at V came to 2 bases and at J to 4 bases, leaving 1 base not matched to a gene. Germline CDR1 and CDR2: SGHTS and YDEGEE. CDR3 nucleotide sequence: TGTGCCAGCAGCTTTGGGACAGGGAAAAACATTCAGTACTTC. It is translated as CASSFGTGKNIQYF.